This T cell receptor beta chain was retrieved from a study of T cells in women clearing cervical HPV infection. Across the study: No precancer developed; the control's incident HPV16 infection cleared within 12 months.

Prevalent HPV16 infections were excluded; only incident single HPV16 infections included. Dot-blot hybridization genotyped cervical HPV amplified with MY09/MY11 PCR. The CDR3 contains 19 residues. Germline assignment: CDR1 SGHDN and CDR2 FVKESK. Trimming took 3 bases from V and 3 from J, leaving 23 bases between them. Average input was about 1,200 ng genomic DNA for immunoSEQ TCR beta CDR3 amplification. Sequencing used immunoSEQ multiplex PCR; TCRdb keeps in-frame clones, though not all of them. The table lists some 21,000 clones. A note on this clone: The sequence runs out 3 residues before the end of the CDR3; the remainder is reconstructed from the germline J gene.

This TCR was recovered from a woman aged 18 to 75 with a cervical HPV16 infection that either progressed to CIN3+ or cleared (not recorded which). Sequenced sample: blood buffy coat. The chain is built from TRBV14 and TRBJ2-2; possibly TRBD1 for D (6 bases). The CDR3 bases that were read are TGTGCCAGCAGCCAGGGGGTACATTCAGGGGCCCCTCACACCGGGGAG. This translates into CASSQGVHSGAPHTGE. The CDR3 reads in full as CASSQGVHSGAPHTGELFF.